Sequencing of this T cell receptor beta chain was carried out in a study of T-cell reconstitution after alpha-beta-depleted transplantation in children. Preparation of the TCRbeta library used unique molecular identifiers. TCRdb fed the PCR reads into MiXCR, producing one record per CDR3 protein. The sample includes a few hundred thousand distinct CDR3 sequences, 13% of them seen just once. From germline, CDR1 is LGHNA and CDR2 YNFKEQ. The CDR3 consists of 16 residues. Trimming removed 5 bases from V and 1 base from J; junction bases left unmatched: 7. The receptor's source is a human donor who donated a stem cell graft to a child with Fanconi anemia. The chain recombines TRBV4-2 with TRBJ2-3, with TRBD2 matching 9 bases. The source was PBMCs, collected from the stem cell graft. The CDR3 here is CASSAEVAGGTDTQYF. The DNA for the CDR3 is TGTGCCAGCAGCGCGGAGGTAGCGGGAGGCACAGATACGCAGTATTTT.